What follows are 19 T cell receptor beta chains derived from one specimen sequenced in a study of yellow fever vaccine responses in identical twins. In TCRdb, the RT-PCR reads were re-called with MiXCR into one record per CDR3 protein. The repertoire includes about 6,900 distinct CDR3 sequences, around 83% of them detected once, and around 3.4% sits in the top ten. Material: T cells from blood (PBMCs), unsorted or a sorted subset (not recorded which), obtained before or after yellow fever vaccination (not recorded which). These receptors came from a woman aged 18-35 years who received the yellow fever vaccine.

This chain uses TRBV27 with TRBJ2-1, with 7 bases aligning to TRBD2. CDR3 size: 14 residues. Unmatched junction bases numbered 3, after V lost 2 bases and J lost 5 bases. From germline, CDR1 is MNHEY and CDR2 SMNVEV (reference sequence). CDR3 nucleotide sequence: TGTGCCAGCAGTTTAGGCGGGGGTGACAATGAGCAGTTCTTC. This gives the protein CASSLGGGDNEQFF.

This sequence joins TRBV12-3 or TRBV12-4 and TRBJ1-1; D is uncertain. The length of the CDR3 is 15 residues. Trimming pared 4 bases from V and 3 bases from J, leaving 15 bases between. As DNA, the CDR3 is TGTGCCAGCAGTTCCCCGGCCAGCGACTACACTGAAGCTTTCTTT. Translated, it gives CASSSPASDYTEAFF.

The genes are TRBV3-1 and TRBJ2-5; 7 nucleotides agree with TRBD1. Germline trimming cut 4 bases from V and 7 bases from J; bases unmatched to any gene: 3. The CDR3 totals 12 residues. Germline V gene sequence: CDR1 LGHDT, CDR2 YNNKEL (reference sequence). The CDR3 loop reads CASSPGGLTQYF. DNA of the CDR3: TGTGCCAGCAGCCCAGGGGGATTGACCCAGTACTTC.

The chain carries TRBV27 and TRBJ1-2; D possibly corresponds to TRBD1 (6 bases). CDR3 length equals 14 residues. CDR1 is MNHEY, CDR2 SMNVEV, per germline (reference sequence). Trimming removed 4 bases from V and 7 bases from J, with 16 bases in between. The CDR3 DNA follows: TGTGCCAGCAGTTCCCCTGGGGGGCACGGTGGCTACACCTTC. Translation: CASSSPGGHGGYTF.

The chain joins TRBV11-1 to TRBJ2-5, with 12 positions matching TRBD2. The junction had 6 bases not matched to a gene; V was cut back by 4 bases and J by 3 bases. The germline V gene encodes CDR1 SGHAT and CDR2 FQDESV (reference sequence). The CDR3 covers 16 residues. In nucleotides, the CDR3 is TGTGCCAGCAGCTCCCTCAGGACTAGCGGGAAAGAGACCCAGTACTTC. Protein: CASSSLRTSGKETQYF.

The rearrangement links TRBV5-6 to TRBJ2-1, with TRBD1 identical over 8 bases. There are 15 residues in the CDR3. CDR1 and CDR2 from the germline V gene are SGHDT and YYEEEE. The J segment lost 0 bases and the V segment lost 4 bases, leaving 3 bases of the junction unmatched. CDR3 DNA sequence: TGTGCCAGCAGCCCAGGACAGGGCTCCTACAATGAGCAGTTCTTC. Amino acid sequence: CASSPGQGSYNEQFF.

J is TRBJ2-7 and V is TRBV10-2; 7 bases are a match to TRBD1. V lost 8 bases to trimming and J lost 0 bases; unmatched junction nucleotides: 4. Germline CDR1 is WSHSY and CDR2 is SAAADI. This CDR3 has 13 residues. In DNA, the CDR3 is TGCGCCAGCGGGGACAGTAACTCCTACGAGCAGTACTTC. Translating it yields CASGDSNSYEQYF.

The chain is built from TRBV9 and TRBJ2-3; no definite D call. The germline V gene has CDR1 SGDLS and CDR2 YYNGEE. V was pared by 0 bases and J by 4 bases, with 6 bases between. There are 13 residues in the CDR3. The CDR3 is CASSVGNSDTQYF. CDR3 coding DNA: TGTGCCAGCAGCGTAGGTAACTCAGATACGCAGTATTTT.

The chain couples TRBV21-1 to TRBJ2-1; TRBD2, as called in the table, went unchecked against the DNA. TRBV21-1 is classified as a pseudogene. The CDR3 totals 15 residues. The CDR3 sequence: CASSKTSGLYNEQFF. CDR3 coding DNA: TGTGCCAGCAGCAAGACTAGCGGCCTCTACAATGAGCAGTTCTTC.

CDR3 DNA sequence: TGCGCCAGCAGCCAAGATTTCGCGGGAGGATACGAGCAGTACTTC. Its translation is CASSQDFAGGYEQYF. V and J are TRBV4-3 and TRBJ2-7; TRBD2 agrees at 8 bases. V was pared by 0 bases and J by 4 bases, with 5 bases of the junction left unmatched. Germline CDR1 is LGHNA and CDR2 is YSLEER. This CDR3 is built from 15 residues.

The V call is TRBV7-6, the J call TRBJ2-7; D is unresolved. Per the germline V gene, CDR1 is SGHVS and CDR2 is FNYEAQ. The CDR3 length is 13 residues. Trimming shortened V by 0 bases and J by 7 bases, and 10 bases separated the two germline ends. CDR3 DNA sequence: TGTGCCAGCAGCTTAGCGAAGGGTTGGGAGCAGTACTTC. Amino acids: CASSLAKGWEQYF.

This chain connects TRBV4-1 to TRBJ2-7; 9 bases align to TRBD1. Trimming at V came to 0 bases and at J to 5 bases, leaving 5 bases not matched to a gene. This CDR3 contains 15 residues. Per germline, CDR1 MGHRA and CDR2 YSYEKL. CDR3 residues: CASSQDWRTGDEQYF. CDR3 DNA: TGCGCCAGCAGCCAAGATTGGAGGACAGGGGACGAGCAGTACTTC.

V usage is TRBV23-1 and J usage is TRBJ1-2, with D hard to call. TRBV23-1 is filed as an ORF, its function uncertain. V gave up 4 bases and J gave up 8 bases, with 11 bases separating them. CDR3 length: 12 residues. The DNA of the CDR3 is TGCGCCAGCAGTCGTCCAGGATACGGCTACACCTTC. It specifies CASSRPGYGYTF.

V gene TRBV4-1 combines with J gene TRBJ2-7; D may match TRBD1 or TRBD2 (5 bases each). CDR3 size: 15 residues. V lost 0 bases, J lost 5 bases, and 14 bases lay in between. Germline CDR1 MGHRA, CDR2 YSYEKL. CDR3 amino acids: CASSQDWGFPDEQYF. The CDR3 DNA reads as TGCGCCAGCAGCCAAGATTGGGGGTTCCCTGACGAGCAGTACTTC.

CDR3 protein: CASSKDPGLAGGETQYF. The CDR3 nucleotides read TGTGCCAGCAGTAAGGATCCGGGACTAGCGGGAGGAGAGACCCAGTACTTC. This chain connects TRBV12-3 or TRBV12-4 to TRBJ2-5, with 15 bases fitting TRBD2. The CDR3 contains 17 residues. V lost 5 bases, J lost 4 bases, and 8 bases stayed unmatched.

The rearrangement links TRBV9 to TRBJ2-1, with TRBD2 matching 10 bases. The V and J ends lost 0 bases and 0 bases, in that order; junction bases with no gene match: 3. Germline loops: CDR1 SGDLS, CDR2 YYNGEE. The CDR3 length is 17 residues. CDR3 residues: CASSVGSSGSSYNEQFF. The CDR3 DNA reads TGTGCCAGCAGCGTAGGGTCTAGCGGGAGCTCCTACAATGAGCAGTTCTTC.

The chain links TRBV28 to TRBJ2-1; D is ambiguous. V lost 3 bases and J 7 bases, leaving 4 bases between the germline ends. This CDR3 is 11 amino acids long. Germline assignment: CDR1 MDHEN and CDR2 SYDVKM. The CDR3 DNA follows: TGTGCCAGCAGTTTTCAGAATGAGCAGTTCTTC. Protein: CASSFQNEQFF.

This chain uses TRBV15 with TRBJ2-7; D might be TRBD2 (5 bases). CDR3 length: 14 amino acids. V lost 2 bases and J lost 6, with 14 bases in between. Looked up from germline, CDR1 is LNHNV and CDR2 is YYDKDF (reference sequence). CDR3 nucleotide sequence: TGTGCCACCAGCAGACTCAGAGCGGTCACCGAGCAGTACTTC. This gives the protein CATSRLRAVTEQYF.

This clonotype appeared once. This sequence joins TRBV15 and TRBJ1-5; no clear D gene. Germline V gene sequence: CDR1 LNHNV, CDR2 YYDKDF (reference sequence). The germline V and J ends were trimmed by 4 bases and 1 base, with 2 bases remaining between them. The CDR3 contains 12 residues. The CDR3 loop reads CATSKSNQPQHF. The CDR3 nucleotides are TGTGCCACCAGCAAGAGCAATCAGCCCCAGCATTTT.